This record covers a single T cell receptor (beta chain). Source study methods: Reference gene primer amplification yielded estimated nucleated cell counts. The data were produced by immunoSEQ multiplex PCR, yet TCRdb's version contains in-frame clones alone and is incomplete. D and trimming were read from the DNA, whereas the V and J calls and clone size are those reported in that table. In the table there are more than 200,000 clones, roughly nine tenths of which are singletons. These data belong to a study of blood T cell repertoires in COVID-19. Germline V gives CDR1 KGHSH, CDR2 LQKENI. The CDR3 sequence is 16 residues long. Between the trimmed V and J ends, which lost 3 bases and 0 bases, there was a span of 9 bases.

The sample consisted of peripheral blood. The chain links TRBV18 to TRBJ1-6; tentative D call: TRBD1 (5 bases). The receptor comes from a woman between 45 and 60 years old with acute or convalescent COVID-19. The CDR3 DNA reads as TGTGCCAGCTCACCGGAAGACAGCTCCTATAATTCACCCCTCCACTTT. The encoded protein is CASSPEDSSYNSPLHF. The variable domain in full, with the rest retrieved from reference TRBV18 and TRBJ1-6, is NAGVMQNPRHLVRRRGQEARLRCSPMKGHSHVYWYRQLPEEGLKFMVYLQKENIIDESGMPKERFSAEFPKEGPSILRIQQVVRGDSAAYFCASSPEDSSYNSPLHFGNGTRLTVT.